These 28 T cell receptor beta chains came from one sample sequenced in a study of T cell responses to AZD1222 COVID-19 vaccine. Data came from immunoSEQ multiplex PCR; TCRdb stores just in-frame clones and leaves some out. The table has 80,000 or so clones, about 85% seen once. Sequencing used peripheral blood, obtained on day 0 of AZD1222 vaccination. All receptors derive from an adult in good health.

This clone was observed once. The chain employs TRBV7-2 and TRBJ2-6; D unresolved. Trimming left V 0 bases short and J 2 bases short, with 2 bases between. The CDR3 extends over 14 amino acids. Germline V CDR1 and CDR2: SGHTA, FQGNSA. CDR3 amino acids: CASSLAAGANVLTF. In DNA, the CDR3 is TGTGCCAGCAGCTTAGCGGCTGGGGCCAACGTCCTGACTTTC.

The chain joins TRBV25-1 to TRBJ2-5; TRBD2 might be the D (6 bases). Germline CDR1 MGHDK, CDR2 SYGVNS. The CDR3 loop spans 15 amino acids. Between the trimmed V and J ends, which lost 1 base and 1 base, there was a span of 10 bases. CDR3 DNA: TGTGCCAGCAGTGAATTTGGAGGGGTCCAAGAGACCCAGTACTTC. Protein sequence: CASSEFGGVQETQYF.

This chain joins TRBV6-5 and TRBJ1-2, with 7 bases aligning to TRBD1. V was pared by 7 bases and J by 8 bases, with 16 bases of the junction left unmatched. The V gene's germline CDR1 is MNHEY and CDR2 SVGAGI. This CDR3 has 15 amino acids. The CDR3 DNA is TGTGCCAGCACCTCCGGGACAGCAACTTGGAGAGGCTACACCTTC. This codes for CASTSGTATWRGYTF.

The chain couples TRBV19 to TRBJ2-7, with D unresolved. V was trimmed by 0 bases and J by 2 bases, leaving 11 bases between them. CDR1 and CDR2 (germline): LNHDA, SQIVND (reference sequence). CDR3 length: 15 residues. The DNA of the CDR3 is TGTGCCAGTAGTATAGATCGTAGGCCTACCTACGAGCAGTACTTC. Translating it yields CASSIDRRPTYEQYF.

The V call is TRBV27, the J call TRBJ1-2; TRBD1 is a possible D gene (5 bases). CDR3 length: 15 residues. CDR1 is MNHEY and CDR2 is SMNVEV in the germline V gene (reference sequence). V lost 2 bases, J lost 3 bases, and 13 bases lay in between. CDR3 coding DNA: TGTGCCAGCAGTTTAATGCAGGGCGCGGACTATGGCTACACCTTC. This translates into CASSLMQGADYGYTF.

This sequence joins TRBV30 and TRBJ1-4; TRBD1 aligns across 7 bases. The CDR3 consists of 15 residues. The V gene end was trimmed by 5 bases and the J gene end by 8 bases; junction bases not matched to a gene: 14. Germline V CDR1 and CDR2: GTSNPN, SVGIG (reference sequence). DNA for the CDR3: TGTGCCTGGCGCAAGACAGGGCCCTTTAGGGAAAAACTGTTTTTT. Translation gives CAWRKTGPFREKLFF.

The V call is TRBV18, the J call TRBJ2-7; D might be TRBD2 (5 bases). The CDR3 runs 12 residues. The germline gives CDR1 KGHSH, CDR2 LQKENI. The V end was cut by 0 bases, the J end by 6 bases, with 6 bases between. CDR3 nucleotides: TGTGCCAGCTCACCACCAGGGAGCGAGCAGTACTTC. Translating gives CASSPPGSEQYF. Drawing the rest from reference TRBV18 and TRBJ2-7, the complete variable domain is NAGVMQNPRHLVRRRGQEARLRCSPMKGHSHVYWYRQLPEEGLKFMVYLQKENIIDESGMPKERFSAEFPKEGPSILRIQQVVRGDSAAYFCASSPPGSEQYFGPGTRLTVT.

V usage is TRBV7-3 and J usage is TRBJ2-6, with 11 bases fitting TRBD2. V dropped 6 bases and J dropped 0; count of bases not matched to a gene: 4. The CDR3 extends over 17 amino acids. The V gene's germline CDR1 is SGHTA and CDR2 FQGTGA. As DNA, the CDR3 is TGTGCCAGCAGTAGACTAGCGGGGCGCTCTGGGGCCAACGTCCTGACTTTC. It encodes CASSRLAGRSGANVLTF.

This clone was observed once. The chain couples TRBV5-1 to TRBJ1-1; TRBD1 might be the D (5 bases). Per the germline V gene, CDR1 is SGHRS and CDR2 is YFSETQ. The V gene lost 0 bases and the J gene lost 4 bases, with 13 bases spanning the gap. This CDR3 spans 15 amino acids. The CDR3 reads CASSLVTGRLTEAFF. CDR3 DNA: TGCGCCAGCAGCTTGGTCACGGGGCGCCTCACTGAAGCTTTCTTT.

The chain employs TRBV15 and TRBJ2-5; no firm D call. In germline, CDR1 is LNHNV, CDR2 YYDKDF (reference sequence). Trimming removed 0 bases from V and 1 base from J, with 12 bases in between. The CDR3 has 16 amino acids. In nucleotides, the CDR3 is TGTGCCACCAGCAGAGATCCCGGCGTAACCCAAGAGACCCAGTACTTC. It codes for CATSRDPGVTQETQYF.

The chain combines TRBV30 with TRBJ1-4; TRBD1 aligns across 9 bases. CDR1 GTSNPN and CDR2 SVGIG come from the germline V gene (reference sequence). Trimming at V came to 0 bases and at J to 8 bases, leaving 1 base not matched to a gene. The CDR3 is made up of 13 amino acids. The DNA for the CDR3 is TGTGCCTGGAGTGTACAGGGGGCAGAAAAACTGTTTTTT. As protein: CAWSVQGAEKLFF.

This sequence joins TRBV18 and TRBJ2-5; D perhaps matches TRBD1 (6 bases). The CDR3 covers 15 residues. V lost 3 bases and J 5 bases, leaving 16 bases between the germline ends. Looked up from germline, CDR1 is KGHSH and CDR2 is LQKENI. The CDR3 reads CASSPRTDFLETQYF. The CDR3, as DNA: TGTGCCAGCTCACCTAGGACAGATTTTTTGGAGACCCAGTACTTC.

This sequence joins TRBV19 and TRBJ1-1; D gene ambiguous. The V end was cut by 3 bases, the J end by 5 bases, with 13 bases between. Germline CDR1 and CDR2: LNHDA and SQIVND (reference sequence). There are 14 residues in the CDR3. DNA of the CDR3: TGTGCCAGTAGTATCGGACCTACCTCGACTGAAGCTTTCTTT. Its translation: CASSIGPTSTEAFF.

The rearrangement links TRBV30 to TRBJ1-5, with D possibly being TRBD1 (6 bases). The germline CDR1 and CDR2 sequences are GTSNPN and SVGIG (reference sequence). V shed 2 bases and J shed 5 bases, with 10 bases lying between them. The CDR3 contains 13 residues. In DNA form, the CDR3 reads TGTGCCTGGAGTAGGGGGTATGATCAGCCCCAGCATTTT. This sequence encodes CAWSRGYDQPQHF.

The V and J genes are TRBV14 and TRBJ2-2, with D uncertain. Germline lookup yields CDR1 SGHDN and CDR2 FVKESK. With 1 base removed from V and 0 bases from J, the gap between germline ends came to 3 bases. This CDR3 comprises 14 residues. DNA of the CDR3: TGTGCCAGCAGCCAAGTTTCGAACACCGGGGAGCTGTTTTTT. It encodes CASSQVSNTGELFF. Together with reference TRBV14 and TRBJ2-2, the CDR3 gives the full variable domain: EAGVTQFPSHSVIEKGQTVTLRCDPISGHDNLYWYRRVMGKEIKFLLHFVKESKQDESGMPNNRFLAERTGGTYSTLKVQPAELEDSGVYFCASSQVSNTGELFFGEGSRLTVL.

V and J are TRBV6-4 and TRBJ2-2; no firm D call. V lost 0 bases to trimming and J lost 7 bases, with 6 bases between them. The germline V gene has CDR1 MRHNA and CDR2 SNTAGT. There are 13 residues in the CDR3. CDR3 sequence reads: CASSDSPDGELFF. CDR3 coding DNA: TGTGCCAGCAGTGACTCCCCCGACGGGGAGCTGTTTTTT.

This rearrangement joins TRBV18 to TRBJ2-6; D may be TRBD1 or TRBD2 (6 bases each). The CDR3 covers 18 residues. Germline CDR1 and CDR2: KGHSH and LQKENI. The germline V and J ends were trimmed by 1 base and 0 bases, with 13 bases remaining between them. The chain's CDR3 is CASSPRQGTSSGANVLTF. CDR3 DNA sequence: TGTGCCAGCTCACCACGGCAGGGGACTTCCTCTGGGGCCAACGTCCTGACTTTC.

The rearrangement uses TRBV5-8 and TRBJ1-1; 8 nucleotides agree with TRBD1. Per germline, CDR1 SGHTS and CDR2 YDEGEE. CDR3 length: 15 residues. V was pared by 4 bases and J by 2 bases, with 7 bases of the junction left unmatched. In DNA, the CDR3 is TGTGCCAGCAGCGCCACTGGACAGGGTAACACTGAAGCTTTCTTT. Residues: CASSATGQGNTEAFF.

The chain joins TRBV6-5 to TRBJ2-7, with D unresolved. CDR1 is MNHEY and CDR2 is SVGAGI in the germline V gene. V was shortened by 4 bases and J by 4 bases, with 8 bases between the two germline ends. CDR3 size: 12 residues. In DNA form, the CDR3 reads TGTGCCAGCAGTTCGCTAACTTACGAGCAGTACTTC. Translation: CASSSLTYEQYF.

The gene calls are TRBV10-2 and TRBJ1-1, with D hard to call. Germline assignment: CDR1 WSHSY and CDR2 SAAADI. The CDR3 covers 13 residues. The germline V and J ends were trimmed by 6 bases and 8 bases, with 16 bases remaining between them. The CDR3 nucleotides are TGCGCCAGCAGGAGATTTACTCTGATCGAAGCTTTCTTT. Translating gives CASRRFTLIEAFF.

The chain joins TRBV30 to TRBJ2-7; D gene uncertain. V was trimmed by 0 bases and J by 6 bases, leaving 6 bases between them. Germline CDR1 reads GTSNPN; CDR2 reads SVGIG (reference sequence). This CDR3 spans 11 amino acids. The CDR3 bases are TGTGCCTGGAGTGTACAGAGCGAGCAGTACTTC. It translates to CAWSVQSEQYF.

The gene calls are TRBV9 and TRBJ2-3, with 7 bases fitting TRBD2. Germline loops: CDR1 SGDLS, CDR2 YYNGEE. The CDR3 contains 17 residues. The J segment lost 2 bases and the V segment lost 4 bases, leaving 13 bases of the junction unmatched. The CDR3: CASSLDGTTGYTDTQYF. The CDR3 coding sequence is TGTGCCAGCAGCCTAGACGGGACTACAGGATACACAGATACGCAGTATTTT.

The J gene is TRBJ2-2, the V gene TRBV3-1 (or the pseudogene TRBV3-2), with D maybe TRBD2 (6 bases). The CDR3 is 17 residues long. The V and J ends lost 0 bases and 5 bases respectively, with 16 bases between them. The germline V gene has CDR1 LGHDT and CDR2 YNNKEL (reference sequence). The CDR3 sequence is CASSQEPPGLRTGELFF. The CDR3 DNA sequence: TGTGCCAGCAGCCAAGAGCCCCCGGGACTGCGAACCGGGGAGCTGTTTTTT.

CDR3 DNA sequence: TGTGCCTGGAGCCAGGGGGCCGACTACGAGCAGTACTTC. As protein: CAWSQGADYEQYF. V usage is TRBV30 and J usage is TRBJ2-7, with 8 bases aligning to TRBD1. Per germline, CDR1 GTSNPN and CDR2 SVGIG (reference sequence). This CDR3 is built from 13 residues. J was trimmed by 3 bases and V by 3 bases; bases with no gene match: 4.

The chain combines TRBV7-8 with TRBJ2-5, with 10 bases fitting TRBD2. CDR1 and CDR2 (germline): SGHVS, FQNEAQ. The V segment lost 0 bases and the J segment 4 bases; nucleotides outside the gene matches: 11. This CDR3 contains 18 residues. CDR3 amino acids: CASSLAGLAGVERETQYF. DNA for the CDR3: TGTGCCAGCAGCTTAGCTGGGCTAGCGGGAGTAGAGAGAGAGACCCAGTACTTC. Filled out from reference TRBV7-8 and TRBJ2-5, the complete variable domain reads GAGVSQSPRYKVAKRGQDVALRCDPISGHVSLFWYQQALGQGPEFLTYFQNEAQLDKSGLPSDRFFAERPEGSVSTLKIQRTQQEDSAVYLCASSLAGLAGVERETQYFGPGTRLLVL.

The chain carries TRBV4-3 and TRBJ2-3; D gene uncertain. The CDR3 loop spans 13 amino acids. With 5 bases removed from V and 6 bases from J, the gap between germline ends came to 12 bases. Germline V gene data show CDR1 as LGHNA and CDR2 as YSLEER. In DNA form, the CDR3 reads TGCGCCAGCAGCAACGGACGTGGGGATACGCAGTATTTT. This encodes CASSNGRGDTQYF.

The chain joins TRBV1 to TRBJ1-5. TRBV1 is a listed pseudogene. The CDR3 is 16 amino acids. CDR3 in amino acids: CTSSQAGRNSNQPQHF. As DNA, the CDR3 is TGCACCAGCAGCCAAGCGGGTCGAAATAGCAATCAGCCCCAGCATTTT.

This clone has just one count. V is TRBV2 and J is TRBJ2-7; a possible D gene is TRBD1 (5 bases). Germline values: CDR1 SNHLY, CDR2 FYNNEI. The CDR3 runs 15 residues. V was shortened by 2 bases and J by 6 bases, with 17 bases between the two germline ends. The CDR3 spells CASSEQGSFKSEQYF. In DNA form, the CDR3 reads TGTGCCAGCAGTGAACAGGGTTCCTTCAAGAGCGAGCAGTACTTC.